A single sample gave rise to the 28 T cell receptor beta chains below, sequenced in a study of blood T cells in healthy people across ages. Sample-barcoded 5' priming and a J-beta primer mix drove a second PCR of roughly 6 to 12 cycles. TCRdb processed the 5' RACE reads anew with MiXCR; each CDR3 protein has one entry. The sample holds about 670,000 distinct CDR3 sequences, over 40% seen once. The sample consisted of blood. These receptors all come from a woman of 80 years or more in good health.

CDR3 nucleotides: TGTGCCAGCAGCCGATCGACAGTCCCCAGGACCCAGTACTTC. The encoded protein is CASSRSTVPRTQYF. The chain has TRBV14 and TRBJ2-5, with D tentatively TRBD1 (5 bases). This CDR3 has 14 residues. Trimming removed 4 bases at V and 7 bases at J, with 16 bases between. Germline values: CDR1 SGHDN, CDR2 FVKESK.

This clonotype was counted ten times or more. The rearrangement links TRBV5-1 to TRBJ2-7; D not certain. CDR3 length: 16 residues. Trimming pared 4 bases from V and 0 bases from J, leaving 17 bases between. Germline CDR1 reads SGHRS; CDR2 reads YFSETQ. The CDR3 spells CASSDLRPTSSYEQYF. Written as DNA, the CDR3 is TGCGCCAGCAGCGACCTCCGACCCACGAGCTCCTACGAGCAGTACTTC.

V usage is TRBV14 and J usage is TRBJ2-7, with TRBD1 matching over 8 bases. Germline CDR1 is SGHDN and CDR2 is FVKESK. The CDR3 length is 19 residues. V trimming: 0 bases; J trimming: 3 bases; junction bases outside the gene matches: 16. The CDR3 region is CASSQEAPFRDRGLYEQYF. The CDR3 DNA reads TGTGCCAGCAGCCAAGAGGCGCCTTTCCGTGACAGGGGTCTCTACGAGCAGTACTTC.

V and J are TRBV12-3 or TRBV12-4 and TRBJ2-5; 9 positions agree with TRBD1. The length of the CDR3 is 13 residues. V gave up 7 bases and J gave up 4 bases; unmatched junction bases: 4. CDR3 bases: TGTGCCAGCACCACAGGGGGCCGAGAGACCCAGTACTTC. Protein product: CASTTGGRETQYF.

The V gene is TRBV12-3 or TRBV12-4, the J gene TRBJ2-7; TRBD1 is a possible D gene (6 bases). The CDR3 runs 14 residues. The germline V and J ends were trimmed by 7 bases and 0 bases, with 13 bases remaining between them. Written as DNA, the CDR3 is TGTGCCAGCAAGGGGGAGCTCAGCTCCTACGAGCAGTACTTC. It encodes CASKGELSSYEQYF.

On this clonotype itself: It may be a read error: a sequence one base away is much more abundant. This chain connects TRBV5-1 to TRBJ2-7, with 7 bases that match TRBD2. The CDR3 spans 15 residues. Germline V gene lookup returns CDR1 SGHRS and CDR2 YFSETQ. The V and J ends lost 5 bases and 7 bases, in that order; junction bases with no gene match: 15. CDR3 DNA sequence: TGCGCCAGCAGTATGGCCAGCGGGACCTACAATGAGCAGTACTTC. Its protein is CASSMASGTYNEQYF.

The J gene is TRBJ2-6, the V gene TRBV5-1; no firm D call. The CDR3 has 15 residues. CDR1 and CDR2 (germline): SGHRS, YFSETQ. The V and J ends lost 5 bases and 1 base respectively, with 10 bases between them. Here the CDR3 reads CASSNGISGANVLTF. CDR3 DNA sequence: TGCGCCAGCAGTAACGGAATTTCTGGGGCCAACGTCCTGACTTTC.

This clonotype was seen a single time. This may arise from a read error, as a much more abundant clone is one base away. This chain connects TRBV3-1 to TRBJ1-6, with D possibly being TRBD1 (6 bases). Trimming took off 5 bases at V and 14 bases at J, with 22 bases between the two ends. Germline CDR1 LGHDT, CDR2 YNNKEL (reference sequence). CDR3 length: 15 amino acids. This chain's CDR3 is CASSGAQGSRHSLHF. The CDR3 DNA reads TGTGCCAGCAGCGGGGCACAGGGTTCGAGGCATTCCCTCCACTTT.

The chain is built from TRBV3-1 and TRBJ2-7, with a weak D call TRBD2 (5 bases). The ends were cut back, 4 bases at V and 3 bases at J, with 16 bases in the middle. This CDR3 has 15 residues. CDR1 and CDR2 (germline): LGHDT, YNNKEL (reference sequence). Here the CDR3 reads CASSPLARTVYEQYF. CDR3 sequence (DNA): TGTGCCAGCAGCCCCCTAGCCCGAACCGTCTACGAGCAGTACTTC.

The chain links TRBV9 to TRBJ1-5; no clear D gene. CDR3 length equals 13 residues. With 3 bases removed from V and 3 bases from J, the gap between germline ends came to 7 bases. CDR1 is SGDLS and CDR2 is YYNGEE in the germline V gene. Here the CDR3 reads CASSDGNNQPQHF. The CDR3 DNA reads as TGTGCCAGCAGCGACGGGAACAATCAGCCCCAGCATTTT.

This clonotype is judged medium-sized. The chain carries TRBV20-1 and TRBJ2-2, with 7 positions matching TRBD1. Germline trimming cut 8 bases from V and 6 bases from J; bases unmatched to any gene: 18. The CDR3 covers 16 residues. Germline V gives CDR1 DFQATT, CDR2 SNEGSKA (reference sequence). CDR3 in DNA: TGCAGTTCGGATCAGGGGGATGGGGGAAACCCCGGGGAGCTGTTTTTT. The encoded protein is CSSDQGDGGNPGELFF.

Concerning this clonotype: This may stem from a read error, because a much larger clone lies one nucleotide away. The J gene is TRBJ2-3, the V gene TRBV12-3 or TRBV12-4; TRBD1 matches 9 bases. This CDR3 comprises 14 residues. The J segment lost 6 bases and the V segment lost 5 bases, leaving 6 bases of the junction unmatched. The CDR3 here is CASSVGQGFDTQYF. CDR3 nucleotides: TGTGCCAGCAGTGTGGGACAGGGATTCGATACGCAGTATTTT.

With respect to this clonotype: A much larger clone lies a single base off, so this may be a read error. This chain joins TRBV19 and TRBJ2-7, with no clear D. The V gene lost 4 bases and the J gene lost 7 bases, with 11 bases spanning the gap. The germline V gene encodes CDR1 LNHDA and CDR2 SQIVND (reference sequence). The CDR3 covers 12 residues. The CDR3 loop reads CASSNLNNEQYF. In DNA form, the CDR3 reads TGTGCCAGTAGTAACCTCAACAATGAGCAGTACTTC.

The chain couples TRBV3-1 to TRBJ2-2; D is possibly TRBD1 (7 bases). CDR1 and CDR2 (germline): LGHDT, YNNKEL (reference sequence). The CDR3 loop spans 16 amino acids. The V gene lost 4 bases and the J gene lost 0 bases, with 12 bases spanning the gap. The chain's CDR3 is CASSRGTASNTGELFF. The CDR3 coding sequence is TGTGCCAGCAGCCGCGGGACAGCTTCGAACACCGGGGAGCTGTTTTTT.

V usage is TRBV19 and J usage is TRBJ2-1; 7 bases agree with TRBD2. The CDR3 has 18 amino acids. Germline loops: CDR1 LNHDA, CDR2 SQIVND (reference sequence). V was clipped by 1 base and J by 5 bases; unmatched bases: 14. The CDR3 bases are TGTGCCAGTAGTATAGGGGGGACCTCCGGGAGGTGGAACAATGAGCAGTTCTTC. Translating it yields CASSIGGTSGRWNNEQFF.

Remarks on this clonotype: A junction end diverges from the germline sequence, so it may reflect a read error. The chain couples TRBV12-3 or TRBV12-4 to TRBJ1-2, with D hard to call. There are 14 residues in the CDR3. The CDR3 reads CASSFGRTLYGYTF. The DNA of the CDR3 is TGTGCCAGCAGTTTCGGGAGGACCCTTTATGGCTACACCTTT.

This clonotype was counted once. Given a much more abundant clone one base away, this may be a read error. The chain has TRBV2 and TRBJ2-4; tentatively, D is TRBD2 (5 bases). The CDR3 extends over 13 amino acids. V was cut by 4 bases and J by 15 bases, with 19 bases left in between. Germline V gene lookup returns CDR1 SNHLY and CDR2 FYNNEI. The CDR3 here is CASSGQSGYERYF. For the CDR3, the DNA is TGTGCCAGCAGTGGACAAAGCGGTTACGAGCGGTACTTC.

This clonotype came up once. V and J are TRBV9 and TRBJ2-1; D gene uncertain. The CDR3 is made up of 11 amino acids. CDR1 SGDLS and CDR2 YYNGEE come from the germline V gene. The V end lost 2 bases, the J end lost 10 bases, and 7 bases lay between the germline ends. The CDR3: CASSVGAEQFF. CDR3 nucleotides: TGTGCCAGCAGCGTTGGAGCCGAGCAGTTCTTC.

The genes are TRBV6-4 and TRBJ1-2; D remains unclear. The CDR3 runs 16 residues. The germline V gene has CDR1 MRHNA and CDR2 SNTAGT. V was pared by 4 bases and J by 0 bases, with 15 bases between. For the CDR3, the DNA is TGTGCCAGCAGTGCCGGACCGGGTCGGTCTAACTATGGCTACACCTTC. Translating gives CASSAGPGRSNYGYTF.

The chain is built from TRBV7-2 and TRBJ1-2; no definite D call. Germline V gene sequence: CDR1 SGHTA, CDR2 FQGNSA. The CDR3 is 13 amino acids. V lost 8 bases, J lost 4 bases, and 14 bases lay in between. The CDR3: CASVTEPGYGYTF. The CDR3 DNA sequence: TGTGCCAGCGTCACAGAGCCCGGCTATGGCTACACCTTC.

About this clonotype itself: With a much larger clone just one base away, this may be a read error. This chain joins TRBV27 and TRBJ2-5; D gene unclear. This CDR3 is built from 12 residues. The V and J ends lost 8 bases and 11 bases respectively, with 18 bases between them. CDR1 and CDR2 (germline): MNHEY, SMNVEV (reference sequence). This chain's CDR3 is CASVGNWNEQYF. CDR3 nucleotides: TGTGCCAGCGTGGGGAATTGGAATGAGCAGTACTTC.

The V gene is TRBV7-2, the J gene TRBJ2-5; D remains unclear. V dropped 5 bases and J dropped 7 bases, with 23 bases sitting between them. CDR3 length: 16 amino acids. Germline V gene sequence: CDR1 SGHTA, CDR2 FQGNSA. CDR3 coding DNA: TGTGCCAGCAGCCTTGCCCTGGGCGCGGACGGAGTGACCCAGTACTTC. The encoded protein is CASSLALGADGVTQYF.

This clonotype has a handful of counts. The CDR3 DNA reads TGTGCCAGCAGCGTCCTAGGGGGCCTGAACATTCAGTACTTC. This gives the protein CASSVLGGLNIQYF. This rearrangement joins TRBV5-5 to TRBJ2-4; TRBD1 agrees at 7 bases. Germline V lookup: CDR1 SGHKS, CDR2 YYEKEE (reference sequence). The CDR3 spans 14 residues. Trimming cost V 4 bases and J 7 bases; bases outside gene matches: 8.

CDR3 sequence: CASSQELSLVETQYF. In DNA form, the CDR3 reads TGTGCCAGCAGCCAAGAGCTTAGCCTCGTTGAGACCCAGTACTTC. The rearrangement uses TRBV3-1 and TRBJ2-5; no clear D. The germline gives CDR1 LGHDT, CDR2 YNNKEL (reference sequence). Trimming left V 0 bases short and J 5 bases short, with 13 bases between. The CDR3 length is 15 residues.

This clonotype was found a few times. The germline gene is not matched at one end of the junction; a read error may be the cause. This chain uses TRBV12-3 or TRBV12-4 with TRBJ1-1; D gene unclear. CDR3 length equals 13 residues. CDR3 DNA sequence: TGTGCCAGCAGAAGGGATTCCAGCACTCAAGCTTTCTTT. It translates to CASRRDSSTQAFF.

Regarding this clonotype: The junction does not match germline at one end; this may be a read error. V usage is TRBV12-3 or TRBV12-4 and J usage is TRBJ1-2, with a possible D match to TRBD1 (5 bases). The CDR3 has 15 residues. CDR3 nucleotides: TGTGTCAGCAGTTTAAATGGGGACGTCCGCTGTGGCTACACCTTC. It encodes CVSSLNGDVRCGYTF.

This clonotype was seen a handful of times. The genes are TRBV9 and TRBJ2-3; no definite D call. V was cut by 4 bases and J by 4 bases, with 13 bases left in between. Germline CDR1 reads SGDLS; CDR2 reads YYNGEE. The CDR3 runs 14 residues. DNA of the CDR3: TGTGCCAGCAGCCTCACGGGCCTCGCAGATACGCAGTATTTT. Protein sequence: CASSLTGLADTQYF.

The chain combines TRBV27 with TRBJ2-2, with 8 positions matching TRBD2. The CDR3 has 15 amino acids. Germline CDR1 and CDR2: MNHEY and SMNVEV (reference sequence). Trimming took 8 bases from V and 6 from J; bases not matched to a gene: 11. DNA of the CDR3: TGTGCCAGCCGCATCGGGACTAGTCGGGCCGGGGAGCTGTTTTTT. It encodes CASRIGTSRAGELFF.